The clone carrying this T cell receptor (beta chain) was found a few times. Its antigen is not known. The sample originates from a study of vaccination and CD4 T cells after COVID-19. On the study more broadly: Between diagnosis and the drawing of post-COVID samples lay a median roughly 100 days (range 35 to 161). SARS-CoV-2, HCoV-NL63, HCoV-OC43 and HCoV-229E supplied the overlapping spike peptides used to stimulate cells. Study findings and constraints: When vaccine-specific clones from convalescent patients were examined, 304 of 307 were spike mono-reactive. Median counts of SARS-CoV-2-reactive clonotypes increased from around 20 to 38; this difference was not significant.

Trimming took 3 bases from V and 1 from J, leaving 11 bases between them. The CDR3 extends over 15 amino acids. Germline CDR1 and CDR2: MNHEY and SMNVEV (reference sequence). Once obtained from cultured CD4+ T cells, the DNA was sequenced using the Oncomine TCR Beta short-read assay. TCRdb re-called the PCR reads through MiXCR, storing one row per CDR3 protein. This sample carries approximately 15,000 distinct CDR3 sequences, approximately 47% of them seen once, and the ten largest clones take around 20%. Treatment specified: roughly 10-day PBMC culture with coronavirus spike peptide pools or control peptides (ViraFEST assay).

The specimen comprised CD4+ T cells from blood, cultured in vitro, sampled before SARS-CoV-2 vaccination. The clonotype comes from a human donor who received a COVID-19 vaccine. The chain has TRBV27 and TRBJ2-3; D may match TRBD1 or TRBD2 (5 bases each). The CDR3 is CASSFGEGGTDTQYF. CDR3 nucleotides: TGTGCCAGCAGTTTCGGGGAAGGGGGCACAGATACGCAGTATTTT.